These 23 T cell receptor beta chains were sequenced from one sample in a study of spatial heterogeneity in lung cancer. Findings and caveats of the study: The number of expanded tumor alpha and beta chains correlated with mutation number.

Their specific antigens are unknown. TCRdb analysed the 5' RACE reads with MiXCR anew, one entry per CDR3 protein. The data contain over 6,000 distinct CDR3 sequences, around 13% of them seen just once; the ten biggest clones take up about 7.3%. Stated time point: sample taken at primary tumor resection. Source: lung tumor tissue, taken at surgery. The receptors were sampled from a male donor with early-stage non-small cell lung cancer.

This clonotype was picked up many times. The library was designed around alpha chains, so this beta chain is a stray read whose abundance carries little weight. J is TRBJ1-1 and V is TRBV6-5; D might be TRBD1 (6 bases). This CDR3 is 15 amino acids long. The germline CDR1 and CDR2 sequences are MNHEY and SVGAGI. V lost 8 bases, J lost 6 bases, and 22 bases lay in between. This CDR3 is CASFKSPGHWAEAFF. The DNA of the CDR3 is TGTGCCAGCTTTAAGAGTCCGGGACATTGGGCTGAAGCTTTCTTT.

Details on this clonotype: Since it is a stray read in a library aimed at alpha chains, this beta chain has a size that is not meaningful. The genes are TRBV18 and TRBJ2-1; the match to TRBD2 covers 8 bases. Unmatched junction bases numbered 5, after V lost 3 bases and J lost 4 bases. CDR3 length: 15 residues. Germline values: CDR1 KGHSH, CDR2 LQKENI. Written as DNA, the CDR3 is TGTGCCAGCTCACCTAGCGGGATGTCATACAATGAGCAGTTCTTC. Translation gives CASSPSGMSYNEQFF.

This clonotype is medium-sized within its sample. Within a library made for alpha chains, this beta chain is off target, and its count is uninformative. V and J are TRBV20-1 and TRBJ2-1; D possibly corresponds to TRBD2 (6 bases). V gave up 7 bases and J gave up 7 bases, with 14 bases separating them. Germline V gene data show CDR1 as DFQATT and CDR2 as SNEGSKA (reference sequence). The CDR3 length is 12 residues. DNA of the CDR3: TGCAGTGGCGGGAATGGGGTTAATGAGCAGTTCTTC. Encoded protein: CSGGNGVNEQFF.

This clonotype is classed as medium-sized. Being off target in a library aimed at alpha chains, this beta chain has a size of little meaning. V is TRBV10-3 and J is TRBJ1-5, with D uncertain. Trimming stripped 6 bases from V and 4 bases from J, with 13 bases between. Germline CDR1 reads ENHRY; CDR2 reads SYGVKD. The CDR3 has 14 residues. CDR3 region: CAISDYSLNQPQHF. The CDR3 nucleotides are TGTGCCATCAGCGACTACAGCCTAAATCAGCCCCAGCATTTT.

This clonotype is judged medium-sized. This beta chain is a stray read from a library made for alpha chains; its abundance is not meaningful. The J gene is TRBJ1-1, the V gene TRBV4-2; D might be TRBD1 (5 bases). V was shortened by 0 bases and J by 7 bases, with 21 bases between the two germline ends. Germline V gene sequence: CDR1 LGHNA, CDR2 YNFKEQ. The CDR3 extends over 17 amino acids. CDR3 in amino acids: CASSQDALGAAPYEAFF. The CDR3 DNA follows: TGTGCCAGCAGCCAAGATGCTTTAGGGGCCGCCCCCTATGAAGCTTTCTTT.

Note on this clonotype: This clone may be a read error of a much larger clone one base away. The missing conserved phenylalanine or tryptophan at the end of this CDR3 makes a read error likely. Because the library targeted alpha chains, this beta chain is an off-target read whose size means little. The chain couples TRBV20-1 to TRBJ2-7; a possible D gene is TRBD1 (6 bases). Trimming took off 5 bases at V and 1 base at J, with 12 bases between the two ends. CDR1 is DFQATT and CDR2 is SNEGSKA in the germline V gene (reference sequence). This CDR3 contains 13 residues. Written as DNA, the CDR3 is TGCAGTGCTCTCGGGACATTGTCCTACGAGCAGTACGGC. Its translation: CSALGTLSYEQYG.

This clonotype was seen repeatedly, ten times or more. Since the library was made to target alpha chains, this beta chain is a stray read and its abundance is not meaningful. The CDR3 loop is CASTNEGQPQHF. CDR3 in DNA: TGTGCCAGCACCAACGAGGGCCAGCCCCAGCATTTT. This sequence joins TRBV12-3 or TRBV12-4 and TRBJ1-5; D is ambiguous. This CDR3 is 12 amino acids long. Trimming stripped 7 bases from V and 7 bases from J, with 11 bases between.

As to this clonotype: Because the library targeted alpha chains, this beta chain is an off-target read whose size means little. Here the CDR3 DNA reads TGTGCCAGCAGCCTGGGGGGCGCTGAGGAAAAACTGTTTTTT. This encodes CASSLGGAEEKLFF. The chain couples TRBV3-1 to TRBJ1-4, with TRBD1 as a possible D gene (6 bases). The length of the CDR3 is 14 residues. Germline-derived CDR1 and CDR2 are LGHDT and YNNKEL (reference sequence). The V end was cut by 4 bases, the J end by 8 bases, with 14 bases between.

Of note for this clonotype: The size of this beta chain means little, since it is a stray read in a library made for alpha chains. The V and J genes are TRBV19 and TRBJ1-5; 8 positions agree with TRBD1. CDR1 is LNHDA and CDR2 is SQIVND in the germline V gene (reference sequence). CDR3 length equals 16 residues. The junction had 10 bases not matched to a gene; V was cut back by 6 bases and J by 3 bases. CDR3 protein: CASRVGQGRNNQPQHF. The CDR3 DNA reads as TGTGCCAGTAGGGTCGGACAGGGCAGAAACAATCAGCCCCAGCATTTT.

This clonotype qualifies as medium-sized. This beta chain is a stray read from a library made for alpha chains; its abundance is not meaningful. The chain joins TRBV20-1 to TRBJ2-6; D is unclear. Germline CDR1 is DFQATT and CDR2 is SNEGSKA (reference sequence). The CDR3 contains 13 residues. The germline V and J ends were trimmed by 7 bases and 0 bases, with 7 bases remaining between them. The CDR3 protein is CSVRSSGANVLTF. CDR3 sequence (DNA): TGCAGTGTACGGAGCTCTGGGGCCAACGTCCTGACTTTC.

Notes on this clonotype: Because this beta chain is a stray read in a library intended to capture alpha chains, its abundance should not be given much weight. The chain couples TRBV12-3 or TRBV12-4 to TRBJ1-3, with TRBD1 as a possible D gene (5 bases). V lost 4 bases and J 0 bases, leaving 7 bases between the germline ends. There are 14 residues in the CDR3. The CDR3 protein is CASSYQGSGNTIYF. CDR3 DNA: TGTGCCAGCAGTTACCAGGGCTCTGGAAACACCATATATTTT.

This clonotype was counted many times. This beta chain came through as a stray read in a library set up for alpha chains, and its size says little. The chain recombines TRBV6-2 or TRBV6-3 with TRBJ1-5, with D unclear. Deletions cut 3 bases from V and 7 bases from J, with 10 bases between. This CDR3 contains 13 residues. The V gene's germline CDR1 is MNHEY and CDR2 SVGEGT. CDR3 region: CASSYFPGQPQHF. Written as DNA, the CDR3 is TGTGCCAGCAGTTATTTTCCGGGACAGCCCCAGCATTTT.

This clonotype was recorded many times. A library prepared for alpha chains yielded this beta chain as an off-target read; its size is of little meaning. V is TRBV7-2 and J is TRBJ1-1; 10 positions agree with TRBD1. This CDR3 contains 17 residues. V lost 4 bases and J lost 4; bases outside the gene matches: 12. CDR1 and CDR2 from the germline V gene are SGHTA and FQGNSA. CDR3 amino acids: CASSSSSLWDRGTEAFF. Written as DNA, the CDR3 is TGTGCCAGCAGCTCCAGCTCGCTGTGGGACAGGGGCACTGAAGCTTTCTTT.

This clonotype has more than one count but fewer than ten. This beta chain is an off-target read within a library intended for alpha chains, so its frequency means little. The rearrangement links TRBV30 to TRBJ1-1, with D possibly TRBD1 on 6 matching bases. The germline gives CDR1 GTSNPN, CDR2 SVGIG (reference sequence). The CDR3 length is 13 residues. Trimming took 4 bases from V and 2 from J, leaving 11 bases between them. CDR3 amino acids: CAWTGQLNTEAFF. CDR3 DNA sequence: TGTGCCTGGACGGGACAACTTAACACTGAAGCTTTCTTT.

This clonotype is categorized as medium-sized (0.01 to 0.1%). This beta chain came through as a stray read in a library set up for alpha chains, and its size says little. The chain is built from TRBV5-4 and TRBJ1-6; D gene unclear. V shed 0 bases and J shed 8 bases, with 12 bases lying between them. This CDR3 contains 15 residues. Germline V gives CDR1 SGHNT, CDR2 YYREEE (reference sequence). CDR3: CASSLDWNSHSPLHF. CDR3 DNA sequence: TGTGCCAGCAGCTTGGATTGGAACTCGCATTCACCCCTCCACTTT.

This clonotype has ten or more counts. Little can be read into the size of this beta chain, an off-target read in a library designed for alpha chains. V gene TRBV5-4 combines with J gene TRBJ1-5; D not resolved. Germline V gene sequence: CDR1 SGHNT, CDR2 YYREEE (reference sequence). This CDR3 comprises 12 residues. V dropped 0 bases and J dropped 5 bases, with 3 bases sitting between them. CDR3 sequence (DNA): TGTGCCAGCAGCTTGGGGGATCAGCCCCAGCATTTT. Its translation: CASSLGDQPQHF. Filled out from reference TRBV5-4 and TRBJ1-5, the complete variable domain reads ETGVTQSPTHLIKTRGQQVTLRCSSQSGHNTVSWYQQALGQGPQFIFQYYREEENGRGNFPPRFSGLQFPNYSSELNVNALELDDSALYLCASSLGDQPQHFGDGTRLSIL.

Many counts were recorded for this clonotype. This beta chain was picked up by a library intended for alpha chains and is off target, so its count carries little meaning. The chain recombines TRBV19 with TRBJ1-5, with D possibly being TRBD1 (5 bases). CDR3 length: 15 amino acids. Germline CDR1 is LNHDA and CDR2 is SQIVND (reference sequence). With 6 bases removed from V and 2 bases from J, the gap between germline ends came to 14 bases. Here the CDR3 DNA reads TGTGCCAGTAGCGGACGGCAGGGACGCAATCAGCCCCAGCATTTT. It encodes CASSGRQGRNQPQHF.

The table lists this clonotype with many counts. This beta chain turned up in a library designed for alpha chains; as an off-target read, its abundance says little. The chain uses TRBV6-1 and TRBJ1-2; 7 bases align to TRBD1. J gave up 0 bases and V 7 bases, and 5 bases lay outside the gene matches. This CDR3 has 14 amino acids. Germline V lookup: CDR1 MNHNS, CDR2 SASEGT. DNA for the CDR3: TGTGCCAGCATCAGGGGGTATACTAACTATGGCTACACCTTC. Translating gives CASIRGYTNYGYTF.

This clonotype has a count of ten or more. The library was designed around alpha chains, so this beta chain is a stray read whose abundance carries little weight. The CDR3 region is CASSPGRVHHF. The CDR3, as DNA: TGTGCCAGCAGCCCAGGACGGGTACACCACTTT. The chain carries TRBV7-2 and TRBJ1-6; D is undetermined. Trimming left V 5 bases short and J 18 bases short, with 14 bases between. The germline CDR1 and CDR2 sequences are SGHTA and FQGNSA. The CDR3 extends over 11 amino acids.

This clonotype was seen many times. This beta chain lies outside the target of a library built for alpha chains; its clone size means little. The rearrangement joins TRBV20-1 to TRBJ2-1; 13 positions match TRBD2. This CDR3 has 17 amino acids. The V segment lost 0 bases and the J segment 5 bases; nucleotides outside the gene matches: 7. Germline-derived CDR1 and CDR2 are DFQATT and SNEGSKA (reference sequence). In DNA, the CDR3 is TGCAGTGCTAGAGATTTACTAGCGGGAGGGCCTAACAATGAGCAGTTCTTC. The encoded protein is CSARDLLAGGPNNEQFF.

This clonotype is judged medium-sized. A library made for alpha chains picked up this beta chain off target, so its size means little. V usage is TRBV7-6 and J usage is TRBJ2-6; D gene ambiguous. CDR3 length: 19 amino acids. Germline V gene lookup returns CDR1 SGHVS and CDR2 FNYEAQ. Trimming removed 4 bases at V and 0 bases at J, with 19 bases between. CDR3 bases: TGTGCCAGCAGCTCACTGGCATCCCCAGGATACTCTGGGGCCAACGTCCTGACTTTC. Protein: CASSSLASPGYSGANVLTF.

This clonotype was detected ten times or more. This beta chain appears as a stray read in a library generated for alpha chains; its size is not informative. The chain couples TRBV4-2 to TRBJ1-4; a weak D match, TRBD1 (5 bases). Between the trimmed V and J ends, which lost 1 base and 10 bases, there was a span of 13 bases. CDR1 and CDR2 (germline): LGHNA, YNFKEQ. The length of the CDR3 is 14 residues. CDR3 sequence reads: CASSQAYGQGKLFF. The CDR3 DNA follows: TGTGCCAGCAGCCAAGCTTACGGCCAGGGAAAACTGTTTTTT.

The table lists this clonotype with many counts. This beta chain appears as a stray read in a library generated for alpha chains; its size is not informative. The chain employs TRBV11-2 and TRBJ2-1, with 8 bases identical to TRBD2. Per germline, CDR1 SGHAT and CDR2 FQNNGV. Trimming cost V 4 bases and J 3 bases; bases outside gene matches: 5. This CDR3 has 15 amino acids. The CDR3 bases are TGTGCCAGCAGCTCCCGGGGGGGCGACTACAATGAGCAGTTCTTC. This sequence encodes CASSSRGGDYNEQFF.